The rows below give T cell receptor beta chains drawn from one sample of a study of T cells after yellow fever vaccination. MiXCR, run by TCRdb on the 5' RACE reads, gives a single entry per CDR3 protein. The sample records some 240,000 distinct CDR3 sequences, roughly 3% being singletons. Sequences were derived from CD4+ T cells sorted from PBMCs, sampled 10 days after the yellow fever booster vaccination. The receptors originated from a young man who received the YFV17D yellow fever vaccine. CDR3s include the opening cysteine and the closing phenylalanine or tryptophan. The order of the fields is CDR3 protein, V gene.

CASSPIAFDEQYF TRBV12-3/TRBV12-4
CASSYAGSSGANVLTF TRBV6-5
CASSQVPLGPPEDTQYF TRBV4-3
CSAGQGENIQYF TRBV20-1
CASSLGGVGYTF TRBV12-3/TRBV12-4
CASSFRGGELFF TRBV7-9
CASSLTFLAGPADTQYF TRBV7-3
CASSSGLAGSSYNEQFF TRBV5-1
CASHRGGTTNEKLFF TRBV19
CASSKLVGGQTGELFF TRBV7-7
CASSSGRERDTQYF TRBV7-9
CASSPHRAGSTDTQYF TRBV7-2
CSARVRTGPNYETQYF TRBV20-1
CASSAPRSTDTQYF TRBV5-4
CASSSFSLGGYTF TRBV7-9
CASSQVARRGYTF TRBV4-1
CASSDYGSTEAFF TRBV6-4
CASSLNSGGRTEAFF TRBV27
CASNQVSDTDTQYF TRBV4-2
CAIRGRWGAFF TRBV28
CASADSLNYGYTF TRBV18
CASSEAGQPSSPLHF TRBV25-1
CASSPAGTGPQETQYF TRBV5-1
CASKLAGGTDTQYF TRBV7-2
CASRGQDTGELFF TRBV12-3/TRBV12-4
CASNPMGHSNQPQHF TRBV12-3/TRBV12-4
CASSYQGAATEAFF TRBV6-2/TRBV6-3
CASSSGTGYGEQFF TRBV7-2
CASSQGPGRVGSPLHF TRBV4-1
CASSSNRATYEQYF TRBV4-3
CASSELAESYEQYF TRBV25-1
CASSRTGKPALHF TRBV7-9
CASSAGTRATDTQYF TRBV2
CSASGGSNQPQHF TRBV20-1
CASSSGTLLAKNIQYF TRBV28
CASSLGTGGRTEAFF TRBV28
CASSQGTGGDEKLFF TRBV4-3
CASSPTDQRLAGEETQYF TRBV3-1
CASSPSGRGPQDTQYF TRBV18